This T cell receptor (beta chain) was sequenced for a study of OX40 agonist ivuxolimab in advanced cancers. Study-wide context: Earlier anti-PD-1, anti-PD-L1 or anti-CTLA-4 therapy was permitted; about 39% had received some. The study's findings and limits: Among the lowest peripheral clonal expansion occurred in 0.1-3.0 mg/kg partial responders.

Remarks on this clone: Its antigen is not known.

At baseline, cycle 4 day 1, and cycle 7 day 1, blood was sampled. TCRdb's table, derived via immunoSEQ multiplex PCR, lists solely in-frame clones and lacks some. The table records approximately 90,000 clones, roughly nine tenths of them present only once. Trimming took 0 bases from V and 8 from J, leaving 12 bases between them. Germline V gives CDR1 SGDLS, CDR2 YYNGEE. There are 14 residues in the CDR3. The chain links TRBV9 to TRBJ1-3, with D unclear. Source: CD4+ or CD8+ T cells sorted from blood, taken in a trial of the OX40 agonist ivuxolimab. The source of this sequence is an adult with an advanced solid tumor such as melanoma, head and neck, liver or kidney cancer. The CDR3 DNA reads TGTGCCAGCAGCGTAGGGGCCTCTGAGGACACCATATATTTT. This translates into CASSVGASEDTIYF.